The sequence of this T cell receptor (beta chain) was determined in a study of technical replicates of blood from a handful of donors. The CDR3 runs 13 residues. V shed 6 bases and J shed 5 bases, with 14 bases lying between them. Germline CDR1 and CDR2: MNHEY and SVGAGI. Here immunoSEQ multiplex PCR was the method, and the copy in TCRdb shows in-frame clones only, minus some. The data hold roughly 71,000 clones, with around 95% observed a single time. The V call is TRBV6-5, the J call TRBJ2-7, with D perhaps TRBD1 (7 bases). The receptor comes from a human donor in good health. The sample was T cells isolated from PBMCs. CDR3 nucleotides: TGTGCCAGCAGCAGGGGGGCATTCGACGAGCAGTACTTC. Translated, it gives CASSRGAFDEQYF.